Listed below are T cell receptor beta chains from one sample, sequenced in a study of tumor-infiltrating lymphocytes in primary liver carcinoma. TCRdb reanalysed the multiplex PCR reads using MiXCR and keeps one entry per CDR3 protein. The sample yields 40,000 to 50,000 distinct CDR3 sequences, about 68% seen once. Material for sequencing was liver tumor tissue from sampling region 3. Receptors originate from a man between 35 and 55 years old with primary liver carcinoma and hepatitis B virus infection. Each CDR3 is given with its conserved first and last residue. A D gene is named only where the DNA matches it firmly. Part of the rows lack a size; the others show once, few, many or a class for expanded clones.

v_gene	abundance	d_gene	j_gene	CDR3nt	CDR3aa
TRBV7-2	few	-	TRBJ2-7	TGTGCCAGCAGTTTTGGGGGTTCCTACGAGCAGTACTTC	CASSFGGSYEQYF
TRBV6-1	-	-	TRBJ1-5	TGTGCCAGCAGTGAACGGGGTCCTGCCAATCAGCCCCAGCACTTT	CASSERGPANQPQHF
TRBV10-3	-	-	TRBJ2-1	TGTAACATCAGTGACGCAGGGGGGTCCAATGAGCAGTTCTTC	CNISDAGGSNEQFF
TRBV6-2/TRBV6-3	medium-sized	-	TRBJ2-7	TGTGCCAGCAGCCTCCTTCGACAGGACTCCTACGAGCAGTACTTC	CASSLLRQDSYEQYF
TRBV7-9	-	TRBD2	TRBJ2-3	TGTGCCAGCAGCTCAGGCAGTAGCGGGAGGGCCGGCATAGATACGCAGTATTTT	CASSSGSSGRAGIDTQYF
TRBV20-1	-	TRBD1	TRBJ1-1	TGCAGTGCTAGAGATGGGACAGCGATGAACACTGAAGCTTTCTTT	CSARDGTAMNTEAFF
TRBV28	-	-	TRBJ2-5	TGTGCCAGCAGTCTGGACACGGGGCACGGAGAGACCCAGTACTTC	CASSLDTGHGETQYF
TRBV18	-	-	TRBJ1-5	TGTGCCAGCTCACCACCGGGGTCAGACCGCAATCAGCACCAGCATTTT	CASSPPGSDRNQHQHF
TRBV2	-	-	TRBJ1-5	TGTGCCAGCAGCGCCGACAGGTTCTCTAGCAATCAGCCCCAGCATTTT	CASSADRFSSNQPQHF
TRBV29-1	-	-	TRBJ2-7	TGCAGCGTTAGGAACGTCGAGGGCTACGAGCAGTACTTC	CSVRNVEGYEQYF
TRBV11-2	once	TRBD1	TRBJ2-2	TGTGCTAGCAGCTCCCGAAGGGGGCGAGCGGACGCCGGGAAGCTGTTTTTT	CASSSRRGRADAGKLFF
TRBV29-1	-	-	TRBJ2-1	TGCAGCATTTCACGGGTCTACAATGAGCAGTTCTTC	CSISRVYNEQFF
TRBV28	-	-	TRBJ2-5	TGTGCCAGCAGATCTACATGGGAAGAGACCCATTACTTC	CASRSTWEETHYF
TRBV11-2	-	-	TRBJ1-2	TGTGACAGCAGCCCAGCCGACTGGGATTATGGCTACACCTTC	CDSSPADWDYGYTF
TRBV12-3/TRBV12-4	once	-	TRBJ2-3	TGTGCCAGCACCCAGGTAACGGGCGCCACAGATACACAGTATTTT	CASTQVTGATDTQYF
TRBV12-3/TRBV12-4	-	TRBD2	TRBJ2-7	TGTGCCAGCCACGGACTAGAGGGAGACGAGCAGTACTTC	CASHGLEGDEQYF
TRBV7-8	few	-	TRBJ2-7	TGTGCCAGCTCAACTTTGTCAGGGTACTACGAGCGGTACTTC	CASSTLSGYYERYF
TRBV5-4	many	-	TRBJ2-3	TGTGCCAGCAGCGCGGACTCCTCAGATACGCAGTATTTT	CASSADSSDTQYF
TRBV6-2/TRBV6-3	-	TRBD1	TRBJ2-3	TGTGCCAGCAGTCTCCGTGGGACAGCGGCATATACGCAGTATTTT	CASSLRGTAAYTQYF
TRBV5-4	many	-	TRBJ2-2	TGTGCCAGCAGCTTGGACGGCGGGATGGACCCCGGGGAGCTGTTTTTT	CASSLDGGMDPGELFF
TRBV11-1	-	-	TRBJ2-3	TGTGCCAACAACTTACAGCCCATTAGTACAGATACGCAGTATTTT	CANNLQPISTDTQYF
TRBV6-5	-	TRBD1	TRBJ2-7	TGTGACAGCAGCCGGAACAGGGGCTACGAGCAGTGCTTC	CDSSRNRGYEQCF
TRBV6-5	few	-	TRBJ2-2	TGTGGCAGCAGTTACGCAGTGGATGGCACCGGGGTGCTGTTTTTT	CGSSYAVDGTGVLFF
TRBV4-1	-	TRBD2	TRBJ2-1	TGCGCCTGCAGCCAAGCGGGAGGTGGGCAGTTCTTC	CACSQAGGGQFF
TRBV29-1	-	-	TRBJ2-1	TGCAGCCTTGAAGGGAACAATGAGCGGTTCTTC	CSLEGNNERFF
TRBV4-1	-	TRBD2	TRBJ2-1	TGCGCCAGCAGTCAAGGGGAGGGAATGGTTGTAAAAGAGCAGTTCTTC	CASSQGEGMVVKEQFF
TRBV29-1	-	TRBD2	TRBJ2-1	TGCAGTGCTGTGATAGCGGGACCTAATGAGCAGTTCTTC	CSAVIAGPNEQFF
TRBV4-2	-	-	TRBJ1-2	TGTGCCAGCAGCCGAGCTAGTGGGCAGGGGTATGGCTACACCTTC	CASSRASGQGYGYTF
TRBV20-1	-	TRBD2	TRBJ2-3	TGCAGTGCCTCCGTAATAGGGCCTAGCGGGGCGGGTACGCAGTATTTT	CSASVIGPSGAGTQYF
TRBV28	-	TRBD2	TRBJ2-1	TGTACCAACAGTCTACATTATGGACTAGCGAGGGTAGATGAGCAGTTCTTC	CTNSLHYGLARVDEQFF
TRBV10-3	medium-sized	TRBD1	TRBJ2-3	TGTGCCATCAGTGGACAGGGGGGCACAGATACGCAGTATTTT	CAISGQGGTDTQYF
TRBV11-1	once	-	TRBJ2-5	TGTGCCAGCAGTCAGAGTCAAGAGTCCCAGTACTTC	CASSQSQESQYF
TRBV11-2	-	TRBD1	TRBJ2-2	TGTGTCAGGGGACAGGGGAACACTGGGGAGCTGTTTTTT	CVRGQGNTGELFF
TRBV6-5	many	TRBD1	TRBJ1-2	TGTGCCAGCAGTTACCGTTTAGGTTCGACAGGGGTATATGGCTACACCTTC	CASSYRLGSTGVYGYTF
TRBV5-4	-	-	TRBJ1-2	TGTGCCAGCAGCTTATCTTGGCGGTCAGCGCAAAACCATGGCTACATCTTC	CASSLSWRSAQNHGYIF
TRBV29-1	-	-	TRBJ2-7	TGCAGCGTCAACATGGGTGGACGGAACGAACAGTACTTC	CSVNMGGRNEQYF
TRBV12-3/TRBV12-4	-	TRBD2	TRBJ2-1	TGTGCCAGTAGCCGGAGTAGCGGGAGCAATGAGCAGTTCTTC	CASSRSSGSNEQFF
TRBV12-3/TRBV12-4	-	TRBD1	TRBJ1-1	TGTGCCAGCAGTGTGACAGGGCTGAATGAAGCTTTCTTT	CASSVTGLNEAFF
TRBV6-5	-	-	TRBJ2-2	TGTGCCAGCAGTCTTCGTCCACCTGGAGTGAACACCGGGGAGCCGTTTTTT	CASSLRPPGVNTGEPFF
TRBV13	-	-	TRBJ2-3	TGTGCCAGCAACTTAGGCAGCTGGAGGCCAGATACGCAGTATTTT	CASNLGSWRPDTQYF
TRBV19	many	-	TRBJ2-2	TGTGCCAGTACCTCCCAGGGAACCGGGGAGCTGTTTTTT	CASTSQGTGELFF
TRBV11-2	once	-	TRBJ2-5	TGTGCCAGCAGGAGACTGGAAGTCCGGGAGACCCCGTACTTC	CASRRLEVRETPYF
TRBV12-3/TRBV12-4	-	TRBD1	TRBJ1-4	TGTGCCAGCAGTCGGACAGGGGGGGAAGAAAAACTGTTTTTC	CASSRTGGEEKLFF
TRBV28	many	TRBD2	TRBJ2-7	TGTGCCAGCAGCGTGACTAGCGGAAGCTCCTACGAGCAGTACTTC	CASSVTSGSSYEQYF
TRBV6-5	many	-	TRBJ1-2	TGTGCCAGCAGTTATTCACCACTTTCCAACTATGGCTACACCTTC	CASSYSPLSNYGYTF
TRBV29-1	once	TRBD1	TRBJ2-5	TGCAGCGTTGATCGGACAGGGGCCCAGGATACCCAGTACTTC	CSVDRTGAQDTQYF
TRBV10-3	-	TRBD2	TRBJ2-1	TGTGCCGCCACCCTTCGAGCGGGAGGTAGCGATGAGCAGTTCTTT	CAATLRAGGSDEQFF
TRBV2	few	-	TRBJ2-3	TGTGCCAGCAAGGCCCCGGCAAGCACAGATACGCAGTATTTT	CASKAPASTDTQYF
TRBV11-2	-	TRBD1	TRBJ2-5	TGTATCAGCAGCTCGTACACAGGGACAGGGGGTTCCCAAGAGACCCAGTACTTC	CISSSYTGTGGSQETQYF
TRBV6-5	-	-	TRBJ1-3	TGTATCAGCAGGATGCCAGGGGACTCATACACCATATATTTT	CISRMPGDSYTIYF
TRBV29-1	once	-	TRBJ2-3	TGCAGCGTTAAAAGCAAGGATGTCACAGATACGCAGTATTTT	CSVKSKDVTDTQYF
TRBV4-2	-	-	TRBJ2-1	TGCGCCAGGAGCCAAGCGCGAGAGTATGAGCAGTTCTTC	CARSQAREYEQFF
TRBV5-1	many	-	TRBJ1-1	TGCGCCAGCAGCTTGGAGGGCTCAGAAGCTTTCTTT	CASSLEGSEAFF